These T cell receptor beta chains were read from a single sample in a study of T cells in Graves' hyperthyroidism and ophthalmopathy. TCRdb reprocessed the multiplex PCR reads via MiXCR and lists one record per CDR3 protein. The table records under 800,000 distinct CDR3 sequences, roughly 15% of them present only once. The sequenced sample consisted of blood. Source of these receptors: a woman in her late teens or twenties with Graves' hyperthyroidism. The CDR3 runs from the conserved cysteine through the conserved F or W. Each record gives: J gene, V gene, D gene, clone size, CDR3 DNA, CDR3 protein. The D gene is left open where the match is weak. Expanded clones get a size class; other rows say once, few or many, or leave the size out.

j_call: TRBJ2-1; v_call: TRBV10-3; d_call: -; clone_size: few; cdr3_nt: TGTGCCATCAGTCCCGGGTGGGAGCAGTTCTTC; cdr3_aa: CAISPGWEQFF
j_call: TRBJ2-7; v_call: TRBV7-2; d_call: TRBD2; clone_size: many; cdr3_nt: TGTGCCAGCAGCTTGACCGGGACTAGCGGCTACGAGCAGTACTTC; cdr3_aa: CASSLTGTSGYEQYF
j_call: TRBJ2-1; v_call: TRBV2; d_call: -; clone_size: many; cdr3_nt: TGTGCCAGCAGTGAGGGGAACAATGAGCAGTTCTTC; cdr3_aa: CASSEGNNEQFF
j_call: TRBJ2-1; v_call: TRBV12-3/TRBV12-4; d_call: -; clone_size: few; cdr3_nt: TGTGCCAGCAGTCCCTACCCGGCGACGGAGGAGCAGTTCTTC; cdr3_aa: CASSPYPATEEQFF
j_call: TRBJ2-7; v_call: TRBV14; d_call: -; clone_size: -; cdr3_nt: TGCGCCAGCAGCCAAGATCTACAGGGAGGCCAAGAGCAGTACTTC; cdr3_aa: CASSQDLQGGQEQYF
j_call: TRBJ2-2; v_call: TRBV19; d_call: TRBD2; clone_size: -; cdr3_nt: TGTGCCAGTACCGCCCGGAATGGACTAGCGGCCGTGACCGGGGAGCTGTTTTTT; cdr3_aa: CASTARNGLAAVTGELFF
j_call: TRBJ1-2; v_call: TRBV12-3/TRBV12-4; d_call: TRBD1; clone_size: -; cdr3_nt: TGTGCCAGCAGCCCGCAGACAGGGAAGCGCCGCGGCTACACCTTC; cdr3_aa: CASSPQTGKRRGYTF
j_call: TRBJ2-7; v_call: TRBV20-1; d_call: -; clone_size: many; cdr3_nt: TGCAGTGCTAGAGATTGGGACGCCCAGCGGCCATCCTACGAGCAGTACTTC; cdr3_aa: CSARDWDAQRPSYEQYF
j_call: TRBJ2-5; v_call: TRBV19; d_call: TRBD1; clone_size: -; cdr3_nt: TGTGCCAGTAGTATAGGAGGGGGCGCAGAGACCCAGTACTTC; cdr3_aa: CASSIGGGAETQYF
j_call: TRBJ2-3; v_call: TRBV11-2; d_call: -; clone_size: many; cdr3_nt: TGTGCCAGCAGCTTATCTACGGGCACAGATACGCAGTATTTT; cdr3_aa: CASSLSTGTDTQYF
j_call: TRBJ1-5; v_call: TRBV18; d_call: -; clone_size: -; cdr3_nt: TGTGCCAGCTCACCTCGGGACACCAAGGGAGCAAATCAGCCCCAGCATTTT; cdr3_aa: CASSPRDTKGANQPQHF
j_call: TRBJ2-2; v_call: TRBV6-1; d_call: -; clone_size: many; cdr3_nt: TGTGCCAGCAGTGACCTCTGGGGGAAGGACCCTACCGGGGAGCTGTTTTTT; cdr3_aa: CASSDLWGKDPTGELFF
j_call: TRBJ2-7; v_call: TRBV12-3/TRBV12-4; d_call: TRBD1; clone_size: -; cdr3_nt: TGTGCCAGCAGGCCGGGGACAGGGCGGGAGCAGTACTTC; cdr3_aa: CASRPGTGREQYF
j_call: TRBJ2-6; v_call: TRBV10-3; d_call: -; clone_size: -; cdr3_nt: TGTGCCATCAGTGAGTTTGGTTCCTCTGGGGCCAACGTCCTGACTTTC; cdr3_aa: CAISEFGSSGANVLTF
j_call: TRBJ2-2; v_call: TRBV15; d_call: -; clone_size: -; cdr3_nt: TGTGCCACCAGCCAGACGGCGAACACCGGGGAGCTGTTTTTT; cdr3_aa: CATSQTANTGELFF